The entry that follows covers one T cell receptor (beta chain) sequence. The antigen remains unidentified. V gave up 1 base and J gave up 4 bases, with 17 bases separating them. CDR1 is MGHRA, CDR2 YSYEKL, per germline. The CDR3 is made up of 18 amino acids. Following 10 days of culture, CD4+ T cells were isolated. Subjects were given two BNT162b2 or mRNA-1273 vaccine doses. Half of the medium was exchanged for IL-2 medium on both days 3 and 7. The sample comes from a study of vaccination effects on CD4 cells after COVID-19. Sequenced by immunoSEQ multiplex PCR; TCRdb stores in-frame clones only, minus some. The table records about 66,000 clones, about 67% of them present only once.

Sequenced material: CD4+ T cells from PBMCs cultured without peptide, taken after COVID-19 vaccination. This receptor was obtained from a human donor who received a COVID-19 vaccine. The V call is TRBV4-1, the J call TRBJ2-6; D could derive from TRBD1 or TRBD2 (5 bases each). DNA for the CDR3: TGCGCCAGCAGCCAAGCCCGGACGGGGCAAGCCGGGGCCAACGTCCTGACTTTC. Its translation: CASSQARTGQAGANVLTF.